Each of the 32 T cell receptor beta chains below was sequenced from the same sample in a study of OX40 agonist ivuxolimab in advanced cancers. To prepare the library, the immunoSEQ multiplex PCR assay was applied. The immuneACCESS repertoire file appears here via TCRdb, limited to in-frame rearrangements. These files lack a portion of the clones; in checked studies, under half of the deficit traces to unresolved V genes, and the cause of the others is not known. Present in this sample are over 100,000 clones, 75% to 95% of which were seen just once. Around 1% of the sample is held by the ten biggest clonotypes. Sequenced material: CD4+ or CD8+ T cells sorted from blood, taken in a trial of the OX40 agonist ivuxolimab. The source is an adult with an advanced solid tumor such as melanoma, head and neck, liver or kidney cancer.

This clone turned up a few times. V is TRBV18 and J is TRBJ2-7, with TRBD1 matching 7 bases. Trimming took 4 bases from V and 4 from J; bases not matched to a gene: 7. Germline values: CDR1 KGHSH, CDR2 LQKENI. The CDR3 spans 14 residues. In nucleotides, the CDR3 is TGTGCCAGCTCACAACGACAGGGATTTTACGAGCAGTACTTC. It encodes CASSQRQGFYEQYF.

The chain is built from TRBV5-4 and TRBJ2-1; 9 bases map to TRBD1. This CDR3 comprises 16 residues. CDR1 and CDR2 from the germline V gene are SGHNT and YYREEE (reference sequence). V lost 0 bases to trimming and J lost 3 bases; unmatched junction nucleotides: 4. CDR3 bases: TGTGCCAGCAGCTTGGTCGCGACAGGGGGCTACAATGAGCAGTTCTTC. This encodes CASSLVATGGYNEQFF.

The V and J genes are TRBV7-9 and TRBJ1-1; 12 bases agree with TRBD1. Germline V lookup: CDR1 SEHNR, CDR2 FQNEAQ (reference sequence). V was clipped by 5 bases and J by 10 bases; unmatched bases: 5. This CDR3 spans 13 amino acids. For the CDR3, the DNA is TGTGCCAGCAGCCAGGGACAGGGGGCGAGAGCTTTCTTT. Residues: CASSQGQGARAFF.

This chain joins TRBV6-1 and TRBJ1-5; tentatively, D is TRBD1 (6 bases). Germline V lookup: CDR1 MNHNS, CDR2 SASEGT. The CDR3 consists of 14 residues. The V gene lost 8 bases and the J gene lost 3 bases, with 14 bases spanning the gap. The CDR3 protein is CASLGTGINQPQHF. As DNA, the CDR3 is TGTGCCAGCCTTGGAACAGGGATCAATCAGCCCCAGCATTTT.

The chain recombines TRBV7-8 with TRBJ1-1; 7 nucleotides line up with TRBD1. Per germline, CDR1 SGHVS and CDR2 FQNEAQ. The CDR3 is 14 amino acids. With V trimmed by 2 bases and J by 7 bases, 7 bases remained unmatched. Here the CDR3 reads CASSLQGGYFEAFF. The CDR3 coding sequence is TGTGCCAGCAGCTTACAGGGGGGATATTTTGAAGCTTTCTTT.

This rearrangement joins TRBV1 to TRBJ1-1. TRBV1 is marked as a pseudogene. The CDR3 runs to 11 residues. This CDR3 is CTSSQNTEAFF. CDR3 in DNA: TGCACCAGCAGCCAAAACACTGAAGCTTTCTTT.

The chain links TRBV4-3 to TRBJ2-2, with 8 bases fitting TRBD1. Trimming cost V 1 base and J 5 bases; bases outside gene matches: 6. Per germline, CDR1 LGHNA and CDR2 YSLEER. This CDR3 region has 16 residues. CDR3 DNA sequence: TGCGCCAGCAGCCAAGTCGGAACAGGGGGAACCGGGGAGCTGTTTTTT. This encodes CASSQVGTGGTGELFF.

The chain employs TRBV7-8 and TRBJ1-3; D is ambiguous. The CDR3 contains 15 residues. Germline CDR1 and CDR2: SGHVS and FQNEAQ. Trimming removed 2 bases at V and 4 bases at J, with 12 bases between. In nucleotides, the CDR3 is TGTGCCAGCAGCTTATCTCAGAGGGCAGGAAACACCATATATTTT. Its translation: CASSLSQRAGNTIYF.

This rearrangement joins TRBV19 to TRBJ2-6; possible D gene TRBD1, 6 bases. Trimming cost V 10 bases and J 0 bases, with 16 bases left between them. The CDR3 has 16 residues. CDR1 and CDR2 from the germline V gene are LNHDA and SQIVND (reference sequence). CDR3 sequence (DNA): TGTGCCACCACCCTGACAGGACTCTCTGGGGCCAACGTCCTGACTTTC. Its protein product is CATTLTGLSGANVLTF.

The J gene is TRBJ1-3, the V gene TRBV7-9; perhaps TRBD1 as D (5 bases). The CDR3 is made up of 14 amino acids. Trimming shortened V by 0 bases and J by 4 bases, and 7 bases separated the two germline ends. Germline V gene lookup returns CDR1 SEHNR and CDR2 FQNEAQ (reference sequence). The CDR3 DNA follows: TGTGCCAGCAGCTTAGCAGGGGTAGGAAACACCATATATTTT. Translating gives CASSLAGVGNTIYF.

The V call is TRBV14, the J call TRBJ2-1, with D possibly TRBD1 on 5 matching bases. The V gene lost 3 bases and the J gene lost 3 bases, with 12 bases spanning the gap. The germline V gene has CDR1 SGHDN and CDR2 FVKESK. CDR3 length equals 15 residues. CDR3 sequence: CASSQGLILYNEQFF. CDR3 nucleotides: TGTGCCAGCAGCCAGGGGCTGATACTCTACAATGAGCAGTTCTTC.

In its sample, this clone was seen once. The rearrangement joins TRBV5-1 to TRBJ1-5; a possible D gene is TRBD1 (6 bases). The CDR3 has 13 amino acids. Germline CDR1 is SGHRS and CDR2 is YFSETQ. The germline V and J ends were trimmed by 2 bases and 7 bases, with 10 bases remaining between them. In DNA form, the CDR3 reads TGCGCCAGCAGCTTCGAGGGGGGACAGCCCCAGCATTTT. Amino acid sequence: CASSFEGGQPQHF.

The V gene is TRBV6-5, the J gene TRBJ1-2; D call uncertain. CDR1 is MNHEY, CDR2 SVGAGI, per germline. The CDR3 is made up of 11 amino acids. V shed 2 bases and J shed 5 bases, with 3 bases lying between them. The chain's CDR3 is CASSYGYGYTF. CDR3 DNA sequence: TGTGCCAGCAGTTACGGGTATGGCTACACCTTC.

The chain is built from TRBV9 and TRBJ1-5, with TRBD1 identical over 9 bases. Per germline, CDR1 SGDLS and CDR2 YYNGEE. With 4 bases clipped from V and 6 bases from J, the junction kept 5 bases outside the gene matches. The CDR3 runs 14 residues. As DNA, the CDR3 is TGTGCCAGCAGCCCCACAGGGGGCCTTCAGCCCCAGCATTTT. The encoded protein is CASSPTGGLQPQHF.

This clone appeared a single time. V and J are TRBV28 and TRBJ1-4; 7 nucleotides match TRBD1. This CDR3 contains 17 residues. Germline V gene data show CDR1 as MDHEN and CDR2 as SYDVKM. J gave up 8 bases and V 5 bases, and 17 bases lay outside the gene matches. Written as DNA, the CDR3 is TGTGCCAGCAGTATACAAGACTTAAGGGGGCTTAAGGAAAAACTGTTTTTT. As protein: CASSIQDLRGLKEKLFF.

V gene TRBV7-3 combines with J gene TRBJ1-2; 7 bases agree with TRBD1. Germline loops: CDR1 SGHTA, CDR2 FQGTGA. After removal of 4 bases from V and 6 bases from J, the junction contained 5 bases not matched to a gene. The CDR3 runs to 13 residues. The CDR3 sequence is CASSSTGTDGYTF. As DNA, the CDR3 is TGTGCCAGCAGCTCGACAGGGACTGATGGCTACACCTTC.

This clone was observed once. The junction shows a germline mismatch at one end, possibly a read error. This rearrangement joins TRBV18 to TRBJ1-4; the D is unclear. The CDR3 consists of 14 residues. The V gene's germline CDR1 is KGHSH and CDR2 LQKENI. Written as DNA, the CDR3 is TGTGCCAGCTCAGTGACTCAGACTACTGAAAAACTGTTTTTT. It codes for CASSVTQTTEKLFF.

This rearrangement joins TRBV10-3 to TRBJ1-2, with D possibly being TRBD1 (6 bases). V lost 7 bases, J lost 0 bases, and 9 bases lay in between. This CDR3 is built from 13 residues. In germline, CDR1 is ENHRY, CDR2 SYGVKD. DNA of the CDR3: TGTGCCATCAATGGGGGCACTAACTATGGCTACACCTTC. Protein sequence: CAINGGTNYGYTF.

This chain links TRBV10-1 with TRBJ2-7; the D gene could be TRBD1 or TRBD2 (8 bases each). The V gene lost 6 bases and the J gene lost 6 bases, with 15 bases spanning the gap. The germline gives CDR1 WNHNN, CDR2 SYGVQD (reference sequence). The CDR3 has 13 amino acids. In DNA, the CDR3 is TGCGCCAGCAGCGGGGGGGGGACAGGCGAGCAGTACTTC. Encoded protein: CASSGGGTGEQYF.

The sample holds one count of this clone. V gene TRBV6-6 combines with J gene TRBJ2-5; D gene uncertain. From germline, CDR1 is MNHNY and CDR2 SVGAGI (reference sequence). The CDR3 spans 12 residues. The germline V and J ends were trimmed by 7 bases and 5 bases, with 11 bases remaining between them. The CDR3 loop reads CASTGTSETQYF. The CDR3 nucleotides are TGTGCCAGCACGGGTACCTCCGAGACCCAGTACTTC.

The chain has TRBV6-5 and TRBJ2-5; weak D call: TRBD1 (5 bases). V was clipped by 4 bases and J by 5 bases, with 17 bases between them. CDR1 and CDR2 from the germline V gene are MNHEY and SVGAGI. This CDR3 is built from 15 residues. Here the CDR3 reads CASSFTSRVGETQYF. The CDR3 DNA reads TGTGCCAGCAGTTTCACCTCCAGGGTTGGGGAGACCCAGTACTTC.

The rearrangement links TRBV19 to TRBJ1-3; 8 positions agree with TRBD1. Germline V gene sequence: CDR1 LNHDA, CDR2 SQIVND (reference sequence). J lost 4 bases, V lost 5 bases, and 7 bases had no gene match. The CDR3 runs 15 residues. The CDR3 region is CASSVNGQGGNTIYF. The CDR3 DNA follows: TGTGCCAGTAGTGTTAACGGACAGGGAGGAAACACCATATATTTT.

In nucleotides, the CDR3 is TGTGCCAGCAGTTACGGGCAGGGTAGGTTCTACGAGCAGTACTTC. The encoded protein is CASSYGQGRFYEQYF. This chain uses TRBV6-5 with TRBJ2-7; possibly TRBD1 for D (5 bases). Germline values: CDR1 MNHEY, CDR2 SVGAGI. V was pared by 2 bases and J by 3 bases, with 14 bases between. The length of the CDR3 is 15 residues.

V is TRBV5-1 and J is TRBJ2-7; maybe TRBD2 (7 bases). CDR1 and CDR2 (germline): SGHRS, YFSETQ. The CDR3 covers 16 residues. The ends were cut back, 0 bases at V and 2 bases at J, with 15 bases in the middle. CDR3 nucleotide sequence: TGCGCCAGCAGCTTGGCTGGGGGGGCGCAAACCTACGAGCAGTACTTC. It codes for CASSLAGGAQTYEQYF.

The gene calls are TRBV18 and TRBJ1-1; tentatively, D is TRBD1 (5 bases). CDR1 and CDR2 from the germline V gene are KGHSH and LQKENI. Between the trimmed V and J ends, which lost 7 bases and 0 bases, there was a span of 18 bases. There are 16 residues in the CDR3. The CDR3 here is CASYSGGAGMNTEAFF. CDR3 in DNA: TGTGCCAGCTATTCCGGCGGGGCCGGGATGAACACTGAAGCTTTCTTT.

V usage is TRBV27 and J usage is TRBJ1-5; D is unresolved. The CDR3 has 14 residues. The germline V gene encodes CDR1 MNHEY and CDR2 SMNVEV (reference sequence). The V end was cut by 6 bases, the J end by 4 bases, with 13 bases between. The CDR3: CASRGISPNQPQHF. Written as DNA, the CDR3 is TGTGCCAGCAGGGGAATTTCCCCTAATCAGCCCCAGCATTTT.

V and J are TRBV29-1 and TRBJ1-2; a possible D gene is TRBD1 (5 bases). Germline CDR1 is SQVTM and CDR2 is ANQGSEA. The ends were cut back, 2 bases at V and 7 bases at J, with 20 bases in the middle. This CDR3 spans 15 amino acids. Here the CDR3 reads CSVETIRRVASGYTF. The CDR3 nucleotides read TGCAGCGTTGAAACTATCCGCAGGGTGGCGTCTGGCTACACCTTC.

This sequence joins TRBV10-3 and TRBJ2-1; D possibly corresponds to TRBD2 (5 bases). In germline, CDR1 is ENHRY, CDR2 SYGVKD. The CDR3 consists of 12 residues. The V and J ends lost 2 bases and 9 bases respectively, with 8 bases between them. The CDR3 is CAISEEGREQFF. The DNA for the CDR3 is TGTGCCATCAGTGAGGAGGGCCGTGAGCAGTTCTTC.

The chain employs TRBV2 and TRBJ2-3; D is unclear. The germline CDR1 and CDR2 sequences are SNHLY and FYNNEI. The V and J ends lost 7 bases and 1 base respectively, with 9 bases between them. This CDR3 spans 13 amino acids. The CDR3 is CASTDRGTDTQYF. The CDR3, as DNA: TGTGCCAGCACCGACCGGGGCACAGATACGCAGTATTTT.

The V call is TRBV2, the J call TRBJ2-7, with TRBD2 as a possible D gene (6 bases). The CDR3 length is 12 residues. CDR1 and CDR2 from the germline V gene are SNHLY and FYNNEI. Trimming removed 7 bases from V and 6 bases from J, with 13 bases in between. The CDR3 DNA is TGTGCCAGCAAATCGGAGGGGCTCGAGCAGTACTTC. The encoded protein is CASKSEGLEQYF.

CDR3 in DNA: TGTGCCAGCAGTCAATGGGACCGATCCTACGAGCAGTACTTC. It translates to CASSQWDRSYEQYF. V gene TRBV6-6 combines with J gene TRBJ2-7; D could derive from TRBD1 or TRBD2 (5 bases each). The germline V gene encodes CDR1 MNHNY and CDR2 SVGAGI (reference sequence). The CDR3 length is 14 residues. V dropped 5 bases and J dropped 1 base, with 12 bases sitting between them.

This rearrangement joins TRBV7-9 to TRBJ2-7, with TRBD1 matching 12 bases. The trim removed 4 bases at V and 1 base at J, leaving 8 bases unmatched. The CDR3 totals 17 residues. Germline V CDR1 and CDR2: SEHNR, FQNEAQ (reference sequence). The CDR3 reads CASSSSPGQGASYEQYF. The CDR3 coding sequence is TGTGCCAGCAGCTCGAGTCCGGGACAGGGGGCTTCCTACGAGCAGTACTTC.